The 31 T cell receptor beta chains given below trace back to one sample, sequenced in a study of immune cell composition in non-small cell lung cancer. Using immunoSEQ multiplex PCR, the repertoire was profiled, and TCRdb retains in-frame clones only, with some absent. The table includes several thousand clones, roughly 70% detected once. The sequenced sample was lung tumor tissue. The receptor source for this set is a human donor with non-small cell lung cancer.

This clone turned up a few times. This chain uses TRBV14 with TRBJ2-3; 7 nucleotides line up with TRBD2. Per the germline V gene, CDR1 is SGHDN and CDR2 is FVKESK. With V trimmed by 3 bases and J by 2 bases, 11 bases remained unmatched. This CDR3 spans 17 amino acids. CDR3 bases: TGTGCCAGCAGCCATAATCCAGCGGGGACCTCCACAGATACGCAGTATTTT. It is translated as CASSHNPAGTSTDTQYF.

CDR3 DNA sequence: TGTGCCAGCAGCTTGGGGAGAGGAACCATTGCGAACACCGGGGAGCTGTTTTTT. Protein product: CASSLGRGTIANTGELFF. The chain combines TRBV5-5 with TRBJ2-2; D uncertain. V was trimmed by 0 bases and J by 0 bases, leaving 15 bases between them. This CDR3 comprises 18 residues. CDR1 is SGHKS, CDR2 YYEKEE, per germline (reference sequence).

This clone showed up just a few times. CDR3 loop: CAWSRQTNEAFF. The CDR3 bases are TGTGCCTGGAGTAGACAGACGAATGAAGCTTTCTTT. The rearrangement links TRBV30 to TRBJ1-1, with D perhaps matching TRBD1 (5 bases). The CDR3 sequence is 12 residues long. Per the germline V gene, CDR1 is GTSNPN and CDR2 is SVGIG (reference sequence). Trimming shortened V by 2 bases and J by 7 bases, and 11 bases separated the two germline ends.

The chain uses TRBV5-5 and TRBJ2-7; 11 bases are a match to TRBD2. This CDR3 contains 15 residues. Germline values: CDR1 SGHKS, CDR2 YYEKEE (reference sequence). Trimming took 4 bases from V and 2 from J; bases not matched to a gene: 5. The chain's CDR3 is CASSRLLAGAYEQYF. The CDR3, as DNA: TGTGCCAGCAGCCGATTACTAGCGGGGGCCTACGAGCAGTACTTC. Filled out from reference TRBV5-5 and TRBJ2-7, the complete variable domain reads DAGVTQSPTHLIKTRGQQVTLRCSPISGHKSVSWYQQVLGQGPQFIFQYYEKEERGRGNFPDRFSARQFPNYSSELNVNALLLGDSALYLCASSRLLAGAYEQYFGPGTRLTVT.

The chain is built from TRBV27 and TRBJ2-1, with 9 bases that match TRBD2. The CDR3 length is 14 residues. Germline V lookup: CDR1 MNHEY, CDR2 SMNVEV (reference sequence). Losses at the gene ends were 2 bases for V and 5 bases for J; bases not matched to a gene: 1. In DNA, the CDR3 is TGTGCCAGCAGTTTAGCGGGGGGGCACAATGAGCAGTTCTTC. Its protein product is CASSLAGGHNEQFF.

The gene calls are TRBV5-5 and TRBJ2-3; D gene ambiguous. V gave up 0 bases and J gave up 6 bases, with 14 bases separating them. The CDR3 loop spans 15 amino acids. Germline assignment: CDR1 SGHKS and CDR2 YYEKEE (reference sequence). The CDR3 here is CASSLGMSITDTQYF. The CDR3, as DNA: TGTGCCAGCAGCTTGGGTATGTCTATAACGGATACGCAGTATTTT. The full variable domain, in which reference TRBV5-5 and TRBJ2-3 provide the parts outside the CDR3, is DAGVTQSPTHLIKTRGQQVTLRCSPISGHKSVSWYQQVLGQGPQFIFQYYEKEERGRGNFPDRFSARQFPNYSSELNVNALLLGDSALYLCASSLGMSITDTQYFGPGTRLTVL.

The gene calls are TRBV11-2 and TRBJ2-5, with a possible D match to TRBD2 (6 bases). Judging by the DNA end, TRBJ2-7 fits better; the J call may be wrong. Germline V gene lookup returns CDR1 SGHAT and CDR2 FQNNGV. The CDR3 length is 14 residues. In DNA form, the CDR3 reads TGTGCCAGCAGCTTAGAGTTTAGCGGATACGAGCAGTACTTC. Its protein product is CASSLEFSGYEQYF.

This clone has more than one count but fewer than ten. This chain connects TRBV2 to TRBJ2-7, with 12 positions matching TRBD2. Trimming cost V 7 bases and J 7 bases; bases outside gene matches: 11. The CDR3 is made up of 15 amino acids. Germline values: CDR1 SNHLY, CDR2 FYNNEI. CDR3 coding DNA: TGTGCCAGCATTAGGACTAGCGGGATATCGGGAGAGCAGTACTTC. This encodes CASIRTSGISGEQYF.

The chain couples TRBV7-2 to TRBJ1-1; D gene uncertain. Between the trimmed V and J ends, which lost 5 bases and 5 bases, there was a span of 15 bases. In germline, CDR1 is SGHTA, CDR2 FQGNSA. This CDR3 is 14 amino acids long. The CDR3 loop is CASSPRSEGTEAFF. The CDR3 DNA follows: TGTGCCAGCAGCCCTAGATCCGAGGGAACTGAAGCTTTCTTT.

In nucleotides, the CDR3 is TGTGCCACCAGCAGAGATGGGACCCAACTAGCAGCGTACAATGAGCAGTTCTTC. Residues: CATSRDGTQLAAYNEQFF. This chain links TRBV15 with TRBJ2-1; possible D gene TRBD2, 6 bases. This CDR3 is 18 amino acids long. Germline V gene data show CDR1 as LNHNV and CDR2 as YYDKDF (reference sequence). V lost 0 bases and J lost 4, with 19 bases in between.

The chain couples TRBV15 to TRBJ1-5; no clear D. V lost 0 bases to trimming and J lost 0 bases, with 6 bases between them. Per germline, CDR1 LNHNV and CDR2 YYDKDF (reference sequence). The CDR3 contains 15 residues. CDR3 sequence reads: CATSRDIYSNQPQHF. The CDR3 DNA sequence: TGTGCCACCAGCAGAGACATCTATAGCAATCAGCCCCAGCATTTT.

The chain recombines TRBV11-2 with TRBJ2-1, with 16 bases that match TRBD2. Germline V gene sequence: CDR1 SGHAT, CDR2 FQNNGV. The length of the CDR3 is 17 residues. The J segment lost 9 bases and the V segment lost 3 bases, leaving 8 bases of the junction unmatched. CDR3 DNA sequence: TGTGCCAGCAGCTTTGGGGGGGGGACTAGCGGGAGGGCTGAGCAGTTCTTC. Protein: CASSFGGGTSGRAEQFF.

The rearrangement joins TRBV5-1 to TRBJ2-2; D is uncertain. Germline V lookup: CDR1 SGHRS, CDR2 YFSETQ. V lost 0 bases, J lost 4 bases, and 7 bases lay in between. The CDR3 covers 14 residues. The DNA for the CDR3 is TGCGCCAGCAGCTTGGGTCAGATCACCGGGGAGCTGTTTTTT. Its translation is CASSLGQITGELFF.

Only a few counts were recorded for this clone. The rearrangement uses TRBV7-8 and TRBJ1-6; 11 bases match TRBD1. The CDR3 loop spans 14 amino acids. Germline values: CDR1 SGHVS, CDR2 FQNEAQ. Germline trimming cut 6 bases from V and 7 bases from J; bases unmatched to any gene: 2. The CDR3: CASSRDRGNSPLHF. The CDR3 nucleotides read TGTGCCAGCAGTCGGGACAGGGGGAATTCACCCCTCCACTTT. The full variable domain, with the rest looked up from reference TRBV7-8 and TRBJ1-6, is GAGVSQSPRYKVAKRGQDVALRCDPISGHVSLFWYQQALGQGPEFLTYFQNEAQLDKSGLPSDRFFAERPEGSVSTLKIQRTQQEDSAVYLCASSRDRGNSPLHFGNGTRLTVT.

CDR3 sequence: CASTRAGTGNSPLHF. The CDR3 region has the DNA TGTGCCAGCACCCGTGCGGGGACAGGGAATTCACCCCTCCACTTT. The chain links TRBV28 to TRBJ1-6; 9 positions agree with TRBD1. From germline, CDR1 is MDHEN and CDR2 SYDVKM. The CDR3 sequence is 15 residues long. The V and J ends lost 7 bases and 7 bases, in that order; junction bases with no gene match: 8.

The chain links TRBV28 to TRBJ1-1; no clear D gene. This CDR3 has 14 residues. V gave up 3 bases and J gave up 3 bases, with 11 bases separating them. Germline values: CDR1 MDHEN, CDR2 SYDVKM. The CDR3 bases are TGTGCCAGCAGTTTCGCCAGGAGGGACACTGAAGCTTTCTTT. This encodes CASSFARRDTEAFF.

The count of this clone is one. The chain carries TRBV5-4 and TRBJ1-2; 8 nucleotides agree with TRBD1. J was trimmed by 7 bases and V by 2 bases; bases with no gene match: 4. This CDR3 is built from 13 residues. From germline, CDR1 is SGHNT and CDR2 YYREEE (reference sequence). The CDR3 loop reads CASSLQGGRGYTF. In DNA, the CDR3 is TGTGCCAGCAGCTTACAGGGGGGACGTGGCTACACCTTC.

The chain has TRBV18 and TRBJ2-6; D remains ambiguous. The CDR3 has 12 residues. Trimming took 1 base from V and 10 from J, leaving 5 bases between them. CDR1 is KGHSH and CDR2 is LQKENI in the germline V gene. CDR3 nucleotides: TGTGCCAGCTCACCACTTTCTAACGTCCTGACTTTC. Amino acids: CASSPLSNVLTF.

The chain joins TRBV15 to TRBJ2-5; the match to TRBD2 covers 11 bases. The CDR3 length is 17 residues. Germline trimming cut 1 base from V and 5 bases from J; bases unmatched to any gene: 9. Germline loops: CDR1 LNHNV, CDR2 YYDKDF (reference sequence). For the CDR3, the DNA is TGTGCCACCAGCAGAGGCACTAGCGGGAGAAAACGGGAGACCCAGTACTTC. Encoded protein: CATSRGTSGRKRETQYF.

Here the CDR3 reads CASSPTTGGGTGELFF. Written as DNA, the CDR3 is TGTGCCAGCAGCCCGACGACAGGGGGGGGGACCGGGGAGCTGTTTTTT. The genes are TRBV5-5 and TRBJ2-2; 9 bases align to TRBD1. Looked up from germline, CDR1 is SGHKS and CDR2 is YYEKEE (reference sequence). This CDR3 has 16 residues. V lost 4 bases to trimming and J lost 5 bases; unmatched junction nucleotides: 9.

The chain has TRBV5-6 and TRBJ2-7; 10 bases are a match to TRBD2. The CDR3 has 16 residues. The V gene's germline CDR1 is SGHDT and CDR2 YYEEEE. V shed 4 bases and J 2 bases; nucleotides not matched to a gene: 9. The CDR3 DNA follows: TGTGCCAGCAGCCAGACAACAACTAGCGGGGCCTACGAGCAGTACTTC. Protein sequence: CASSQTTTSGAYEQYF.

This rearrangement joins TRBV7-9 to TRBJ2-7; TRBD2 aligns across 8 bases. This CDR3 is 13 amino acids long. Germline trimming cut 5 bases from V and 0 bases from J; bases unmatched to any gene: 0. Germline CDR1 is SEHNR and CDR2 is FQNEAQ (reference sequence). The CDR3 DNA reads TGTGCCAGCAGCACTAGCGGCTCCTACGAGCAGTACTTC. The encoded protein is CASSTSGSYEQYF.

This chain uses TRBV19 with TRBJ1-2, with 9 bases matching TRBD1. Germline lookup yields CDR1 LNHDA and CDR2 SQIVND (reference sequence). There are 14 residues in the CDR3. V lost 5 bases and J lost 7; bases outside the gene matches: 8. CDR3 region: CASSPRDRASGYTF. Here the CDR3 DNA reads TGTGCCAGTAGTCCTCGGGACAGGGCAAGTGGCTACACCTTC.

The chain has TRBV6-1 and TRBJ1-2, with D tentatively TRBD1 (6 bases). Looked up from germline, CDR1 is MNHNS and CDR2 is SASEGT. The CDR3 has 17 residues. V was shortened by 1 base and J by 1 base, with 16 bases between the two germline ends. CDR3 in DNA: TGTGCCAGCAGTGAAGGGACCTCCGGCAGGGGTAACTATGGCTACACCTTC. It is translated as CASSEGTSGRGNYGYTF.

The rearrangement joins TRBV19 to TRBJ1-2; 7 bases line up with TRBD1. The CDR3 has 13 residues. With V trimmed by 7 bases and J by 4 bases, 6 bases remained unmatched. Per the germline V gene, CDR1 is LNHDA and CDR2 is SQIVND (reference sequence). The CDR3, as DNA: TGTGCCAGTAAGGGCGACAGGGCCTATGGCTACACCTTC. Its protein is CASKGDRAYGYTF.

This clone is medium-sized (0.01 to 0.1%) in the sample. This chain connects TRBV5-6 to TRBJ2-7; D remains unclear. Trimming cost V 0 bases and J 6 bases, with 16 bases left between them. The CDR3 spans 15 residues. Germline CDR1 SGHDT, CDR2 YYEEEE. This chain's CDR3 is CASSLGSTHLFEQYF. CDR3 bases: TGTGCCAGCAGCTTGGGGTCTACCCACCTGTTCGAGCAGTACTTC.

CDR3 sequence reads: CASSEQGLGHEQYF. The CDR3 bases are TGTGCCAGCAGTGAACAGGGGTTAGGGCACGAGCAGTACTTC. The chain uses TRBV28 and TRBJ2-7, with TRBD1 matching 7 bases. Trimming at V came to 5 bases and at J to 5 bases, leaving 9 bases not matched to a gene. CDR1 MDHEN and CDR2 SYDVKM come from the germline V gene. This CDR3 spans 14 amino acids.

The rearrangement links TRBV15 to TRBJ1-1; weak D call: TRBD1 (6 bases). This CDR3 has 12 residues. The V end was cut by 0 bases, the J end by 11 bases, with 10 bases between. Germline V gene lookup returns CDR1 LNHNV and CDR2 YYDKDF (reference sequence). CDR3 bases: TGTGCCACCAGCAGAGATCACAGGGATGCTTTCTTT. Translation gives CATSRDHRDAFF.

V usage is TRBV15 and J usage is TRBJ1-1; D remains ambiguous. Trimming removed 5 bases at V and 6 bases at J, with 13 bases between. This CDR3 comprises 13 residues. From germline, CDR1 is LNHNV and CDR2 YYDKDF (reference sequence). CDR3 sequence reads: CATSGPLIAEAFF. The CDR3 region has the DNA TGTGCCACCAGCGGGCCCCTTATAGCTGAAGCTTTCTTT. Drawing the rest from reference TRBV15 and TRBJ1-1, the complete variable domain is DAMVIQNPRYQVTQFGKPVTLSCSQTLNHNVMYWYQQKSSQAPKLLFHYYDKDFNNEADTPDNFQSRRPNTSFCFLDIRSPGLGDTAMYLCATSGPLIAEAFFGQGTRLTVV.

The chain carries TRBV7-9 and TRBJ2-7, with 14 bases that match TRBD2. The germline V gene encodes CDR1 SEHNR and CDR2 FQNEAQ (reference sequence). The V gene end was trimmed by 5 bases and the J gene end by 5 bases; junction bases not matched to a gene: 14. This CDR3 is 18 amino acids long. Here the CDR3 reads CASSRGGLAGVQYDEQYF. For the CDR3, the DNA is TGTGCCAGCAGCAGAGGGGGACTAGCGGGAGTTCAGTATGACGAGCAGTACTTC.

This chain joins TRBV2 and TRBJ2-1; D gene uncertain. With 6 bases removed from V and 5 bases from J, the gap between germline ends came to 5 bases. Per the germline V gene, CDR1 is SNHLY and CDR2 is FYNNEI. This CDR3 contains 11 residues. CDR3 amino acids: CASSDNNEQFF. In DNA form, the CDR3 reads TGTGCCAGCAGCGACAACAATGAGCAGTTCTTC.